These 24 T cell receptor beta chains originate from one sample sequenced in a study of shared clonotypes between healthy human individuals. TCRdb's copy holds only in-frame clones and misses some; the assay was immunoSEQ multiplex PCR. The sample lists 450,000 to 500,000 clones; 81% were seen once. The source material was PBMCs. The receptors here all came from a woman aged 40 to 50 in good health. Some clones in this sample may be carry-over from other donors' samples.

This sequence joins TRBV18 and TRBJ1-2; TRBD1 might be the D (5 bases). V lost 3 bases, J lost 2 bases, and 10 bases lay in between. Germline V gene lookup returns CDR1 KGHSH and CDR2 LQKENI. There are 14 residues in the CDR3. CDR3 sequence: CASSPETANYGYTF. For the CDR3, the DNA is TGTGCCAGCTCACCCGAGACAGCAAACTATGGCTACACCTTC.

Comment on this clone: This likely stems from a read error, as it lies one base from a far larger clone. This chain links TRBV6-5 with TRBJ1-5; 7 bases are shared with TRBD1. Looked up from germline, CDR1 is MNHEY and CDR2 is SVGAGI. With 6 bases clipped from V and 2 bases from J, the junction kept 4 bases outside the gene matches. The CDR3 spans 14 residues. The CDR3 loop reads CASSPGQGNQPQHF. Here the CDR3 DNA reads TGTGCCAGCAGCCCCGGACAGGGCAATCAGCCCCAGCATTTT.

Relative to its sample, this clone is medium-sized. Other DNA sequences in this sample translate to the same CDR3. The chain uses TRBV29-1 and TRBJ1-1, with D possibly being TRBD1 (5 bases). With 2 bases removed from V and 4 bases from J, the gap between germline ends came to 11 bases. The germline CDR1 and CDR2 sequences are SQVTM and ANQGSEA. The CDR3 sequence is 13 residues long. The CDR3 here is CSVERDGGTEAFF. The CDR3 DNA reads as TGCAGCGTTGAAAGGGATGGGGGCACTGAAGCTTTCTTT. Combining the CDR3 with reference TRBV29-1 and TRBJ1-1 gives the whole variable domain SAVISQKPSRDICQRGTSLTIQCQVDSQVTMMFWYRQQPGQSLTLIATANQGSEATYESGFVIDKFPISRPNLTFSTLTVSNMSPEDSSIYLCSVERDGGTEAFFGQGTRLTVV.

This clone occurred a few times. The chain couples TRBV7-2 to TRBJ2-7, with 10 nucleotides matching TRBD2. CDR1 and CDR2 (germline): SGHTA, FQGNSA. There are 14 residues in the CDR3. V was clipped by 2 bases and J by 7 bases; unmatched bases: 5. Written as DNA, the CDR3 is TGTGCCAGCAGCTTAATGGGGGGACTAGCGGAGCAGTACTTC. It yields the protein CASSLMGGLAEQYF.

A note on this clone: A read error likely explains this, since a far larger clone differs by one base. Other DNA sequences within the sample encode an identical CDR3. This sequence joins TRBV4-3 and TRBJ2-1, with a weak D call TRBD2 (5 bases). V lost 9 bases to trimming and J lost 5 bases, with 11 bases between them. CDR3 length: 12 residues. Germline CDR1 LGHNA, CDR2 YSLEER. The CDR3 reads CASSDGNNEQFF. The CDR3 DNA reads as TGCGCCAGTAGCGACGGGAACAATGAGCAGTTCTTC.

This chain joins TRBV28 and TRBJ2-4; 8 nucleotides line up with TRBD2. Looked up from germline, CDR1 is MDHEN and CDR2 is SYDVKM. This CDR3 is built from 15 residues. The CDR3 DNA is TGTGCTTCAGCGGGAGTGGAGGTAGCCAAAAACATTCAGTACTTC. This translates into CASAGVEVAKNIQYF.

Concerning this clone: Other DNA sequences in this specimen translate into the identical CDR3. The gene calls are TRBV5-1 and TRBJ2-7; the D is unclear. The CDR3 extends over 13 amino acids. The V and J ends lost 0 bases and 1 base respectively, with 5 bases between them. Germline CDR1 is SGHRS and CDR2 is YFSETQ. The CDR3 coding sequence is TGCGCCAGCAGCTTGGCAGGTTCCTACGAGCAGTACTTC. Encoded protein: CASSLAGSYEQYF.

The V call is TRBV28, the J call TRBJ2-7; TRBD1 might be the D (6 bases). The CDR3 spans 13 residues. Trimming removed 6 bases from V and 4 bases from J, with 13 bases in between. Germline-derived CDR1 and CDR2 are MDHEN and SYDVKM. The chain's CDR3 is CASRPGHSYEQYF. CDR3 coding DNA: TGTGCCAGCAGACCGGGACACTCATACGAGCAGTACTTC. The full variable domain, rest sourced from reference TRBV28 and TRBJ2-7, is DVKVTQSSRYLVKRTGEKVFLECVQDMDHENMFWYRQDPGLGLRLIYFSYDVKMKEKGDIPEGYSVSREKKERFSLILESASTNQTSMYLCASRPGHSYEQYFGPGTRLTVT.

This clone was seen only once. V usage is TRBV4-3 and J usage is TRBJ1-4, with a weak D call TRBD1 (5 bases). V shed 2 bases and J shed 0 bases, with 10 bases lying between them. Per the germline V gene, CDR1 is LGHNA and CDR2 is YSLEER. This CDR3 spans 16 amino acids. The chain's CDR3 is CASSQPGSATNEKLFF. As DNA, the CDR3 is TGCGCCAGCAGCCAACCAGGGTCCGCAACTAATGAAAAACTGTTTTTT.

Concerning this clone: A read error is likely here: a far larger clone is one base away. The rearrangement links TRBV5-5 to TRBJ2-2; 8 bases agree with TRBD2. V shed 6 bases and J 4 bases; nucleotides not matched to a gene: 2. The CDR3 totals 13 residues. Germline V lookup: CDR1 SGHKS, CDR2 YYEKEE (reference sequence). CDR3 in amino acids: CASNSGTTGELFF. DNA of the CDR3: TGTGCCAGCAATAGCGGGACCACCGGGGAGCTGTTTTTT.

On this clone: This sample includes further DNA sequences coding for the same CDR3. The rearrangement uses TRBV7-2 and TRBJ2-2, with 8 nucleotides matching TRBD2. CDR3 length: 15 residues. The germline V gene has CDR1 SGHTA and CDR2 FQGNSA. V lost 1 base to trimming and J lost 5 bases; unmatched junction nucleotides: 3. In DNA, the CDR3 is TGTGCCAGCAGCTTAGTTGCGGGGGGTACCGGGGAGCTGTTTTTT. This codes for CASSLVAGGTGELFF.

The CDR3 protein is CASSLAGVFAEAFF. In DNA form, the CDR3 reads TGTGCCAGCAGCTTGGCTGGGGTGTTCGCTGAAGCTTTCTTT. V gene TRBV5-6 combines with J gene TRBJ1-1; D is uncertain. Germline V gene sequence: CDR1 SGHDT, CDR2 YYEEEE. V was pared by 0 bases and J by 6 bases, with 12 bases between. CDR3 length: 14 amino acids.

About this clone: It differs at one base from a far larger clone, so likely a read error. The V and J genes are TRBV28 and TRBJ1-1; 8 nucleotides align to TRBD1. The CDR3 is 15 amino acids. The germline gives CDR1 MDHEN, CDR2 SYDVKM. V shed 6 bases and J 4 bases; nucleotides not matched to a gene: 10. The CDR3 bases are TGTGCCAGCAGCCCCGGGACAGGACACCCCACTGAAGCTTTCTTT. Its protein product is CASSPGTGHPTEAFF.

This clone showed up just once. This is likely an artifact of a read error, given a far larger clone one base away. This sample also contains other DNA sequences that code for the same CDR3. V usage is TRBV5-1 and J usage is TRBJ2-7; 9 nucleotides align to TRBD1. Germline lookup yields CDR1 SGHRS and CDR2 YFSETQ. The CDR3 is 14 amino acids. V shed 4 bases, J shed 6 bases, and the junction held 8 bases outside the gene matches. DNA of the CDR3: TGCGCCAGCAGCCTGGGACAGGGTATAGGCGAGCAGTACTTC. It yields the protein CASSLGQGIGEQYF.

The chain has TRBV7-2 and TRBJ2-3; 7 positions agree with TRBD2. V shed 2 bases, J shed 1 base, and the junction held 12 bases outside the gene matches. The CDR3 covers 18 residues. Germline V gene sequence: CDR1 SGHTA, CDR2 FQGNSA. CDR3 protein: CASSLRASGSIGTDTQYF. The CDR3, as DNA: TGTGCCAGCAGCTTAAGGGCTAGCGGCTCCATAGGCACAGATACGCAGTATTTT.

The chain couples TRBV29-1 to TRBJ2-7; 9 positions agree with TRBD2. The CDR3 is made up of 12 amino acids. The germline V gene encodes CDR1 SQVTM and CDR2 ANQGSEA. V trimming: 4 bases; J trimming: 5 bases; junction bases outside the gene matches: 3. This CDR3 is CSVVPSGNEQYF. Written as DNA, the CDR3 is TGCAGCGTTGTACCTAGCGGGAACGAGCAGTACTTC.

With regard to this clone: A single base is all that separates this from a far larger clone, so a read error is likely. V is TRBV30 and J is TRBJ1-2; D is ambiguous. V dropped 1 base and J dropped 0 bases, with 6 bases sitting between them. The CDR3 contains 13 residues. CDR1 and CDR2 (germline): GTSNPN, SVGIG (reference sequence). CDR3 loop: CAWSEMTNYGYTF. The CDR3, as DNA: TGTGCCTGGAGTGAGATGACTAACTATGGCTACACCTTC.

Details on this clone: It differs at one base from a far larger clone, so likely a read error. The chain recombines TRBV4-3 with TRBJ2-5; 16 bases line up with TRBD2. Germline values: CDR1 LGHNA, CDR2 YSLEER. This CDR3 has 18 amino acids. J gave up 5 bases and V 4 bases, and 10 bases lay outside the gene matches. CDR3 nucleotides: TGCGCCAGCAGCCTCTCCACCGGGACTAGCGGGAGGGAGGAGACCCAGTACTTC. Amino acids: CASSLSTGTSGREETQYF.

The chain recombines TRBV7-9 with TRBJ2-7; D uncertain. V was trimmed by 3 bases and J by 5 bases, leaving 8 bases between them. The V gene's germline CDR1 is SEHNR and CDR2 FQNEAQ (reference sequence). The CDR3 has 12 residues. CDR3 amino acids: CASSFGVNEQYF. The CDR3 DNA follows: TGTGCCAGCAGCTTTGGGGTGAACGAGCAGTACTTC.

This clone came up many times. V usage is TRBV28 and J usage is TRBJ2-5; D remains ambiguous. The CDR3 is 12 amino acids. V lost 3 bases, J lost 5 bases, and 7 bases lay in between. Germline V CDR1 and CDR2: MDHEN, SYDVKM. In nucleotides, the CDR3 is TGTGCCAGCAGTTTCCGTGCGGAGACCCAGTACTTC. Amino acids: CASSFRAETQYF.

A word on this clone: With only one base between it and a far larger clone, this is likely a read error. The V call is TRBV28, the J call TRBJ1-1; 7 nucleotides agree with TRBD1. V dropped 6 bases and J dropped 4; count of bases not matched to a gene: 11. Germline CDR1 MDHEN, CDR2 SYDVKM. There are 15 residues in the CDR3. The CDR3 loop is CASSPGTVHSTEAFF. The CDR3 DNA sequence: TGTGCCAGCAGCCCCGGGACAGTACACTCCACTGAAGCTTTCTTT.

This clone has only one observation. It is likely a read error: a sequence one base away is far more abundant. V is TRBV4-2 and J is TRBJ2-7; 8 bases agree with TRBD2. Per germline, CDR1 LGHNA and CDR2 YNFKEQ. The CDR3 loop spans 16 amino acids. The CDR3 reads CASSQGSSGSSYERYF. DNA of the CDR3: TGTGCCAGCAGCCAAGGTTCAAGCGGGAGCTCCTACGAGCGGTACTTC.

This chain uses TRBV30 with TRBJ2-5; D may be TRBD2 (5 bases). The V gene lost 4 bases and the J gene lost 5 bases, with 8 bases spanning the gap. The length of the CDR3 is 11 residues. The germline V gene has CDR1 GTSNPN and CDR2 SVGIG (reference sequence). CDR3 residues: CAWTTGETQYF. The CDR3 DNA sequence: TGTGCCTGGACTACGGGGGAGACCCAGTACTTC.

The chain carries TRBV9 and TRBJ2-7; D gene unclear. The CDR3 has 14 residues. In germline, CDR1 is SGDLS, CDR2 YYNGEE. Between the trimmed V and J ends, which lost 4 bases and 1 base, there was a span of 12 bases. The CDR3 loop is CASSPRTASYEQYF. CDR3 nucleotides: TGTGCCAGCAGCCCCCGGACGGCTTCCTACGAGCAGTACTTC.